These 11 T cell receptor beta chains were sequenced from one sample in a study of blood T cell repertoires in COVID-19. Produced via immunoSEQ multiplex PCR; TCRdb's table is partial and in-frame only. Of 200,000 to 300,000 clones in the sample, almost 85% were seen once. Sequenced material: peripheral blood. Every receptor here comes from a man aged 50 to 59 with acute or convalescent COVID-19.

CDR3 amino acids: CASSVQLWALNTGELFF. The DNA of the CDR3 is TGTGCCAGCAGCGTACAATTGTGGGCTTTGAACACCGGGGAGCTGTTTTTT. The chain carries TRBV7-8 and TRBJ2-2; D gene uncertain. V lost 5 bases and J 1 base, leaving 17 bases between the germline ends. The CDR3 consists of 17 residues. CDR1 SGHVS and CDR2 FQNEAQ come from the germline V gene. Full variable domain (missing parts from reference TRBV7-8 and TRBJ2-2): GAGVSQSPRYKVAKRGQDVALRCDPISGHVSLFWYQQALGQGPEFLTYFQNEAQLDKSGLPSDRFFAERPEGSVSTLKIQRTQQEDSAVYLCASSVQLWALNTGELFFGEGSRLTVL.

The chain joins TRBV4-1 to TRBJ1-6, with 7 nucleotides matching TRBD1. The CDR3 has 16 amino acids. Germline CDR1 is MGHRA and CDR2 is YSYEKL. The V gene end was trimmed by 2 bases and the J gene end by 10 bases; junction bases not matched to a gene: 11. This CDR3 reads CASSQPGQDVGSPLHF. In DNA form, the CDR3 reads TGCGCCAGCAGCCAACCAGGACAGGACGTCGGGTCACCCCTCCACTTT.

V usage is TRBV21-1 and J usage is TRBJ2-1; no check of the table's D call, TRBD2, against the DNA was made. TRBV21-1 is listed as a pseudogene. This CDR3 spans 17 amino acids. This chain's CDR3 is CASSKVRKESSYNEQFF. As DNA, the CDR3 is TGTGCCAGCAGCAAAGTTCGCAAAGAGAGCTCCTACAATGAGCAGTTCTTC.

V and J are TRBV11-3 and TRBJ2-3, with 8 bases identical to TRBD1. Germline CDR1 SGHNT, CDR2 YENEEA. V shed 5 bases, J shed 0 bases, and the junction held 4 bases outside the gene matches. This CDR3 is built from 15 residues. The CDR3 region is CASSRTGLSTDTQYF. DNA for the CDR3: TGTGCCAGCAGCCGGACAGGGCTGAGCACAGATACGCAGTATTTT.

This rearrangement joins TRBV5-4 to TRBJ1-3, with 7 bases lining up with TRBD1. V lost 4 bases to trimming and J lost 4 bases; unmatched junction nucleotides: 11. The germline V gene has CDR1 SGHNT and CDR2 YYREEE (reference sequence). The length of the CDR3 is 16 residues. The CDR3 region has the DNA TGTGCCAGCAGCGGCCCCCGACAGGGTACGGGAAACACCATATATTTT. Translating gives CASSGPRQGTGNTIYF.

V usage is TRBV20-1 and J usage is TRBJ1-5; D may be TRBD1 (6 bases). The V gene's germline CDR1 is DFQATT and CDR2 SNEGSKA (reference sequence). Deletions cut 3 bases from V and 4 bases from J, with 13 bases between. This CDR3 contains 14 residues. The CDR3, as DNA: TGCAGTGCTAGTGGGGGGCGTACAAATCAGCCCCAGCATTTT. Its protein is CSASGGRTNQPQHF.

The chain is built from TRBV28 and TRBJ2-2; TRBD2 matches at 7 bases. With V trimmed by 1 base and J by 6 bases, 11 bases remained unmatched. The CDR3 sequence is 17 residues long. Germline V CDR1 and CDR2: MDHEN, SYDVKM. The CDR3 protein is CASSLFSWREKPGELFF. CDR3 in DNA: TGTGCCAGCAGTTTATTTTCTTGGCGGGAGAAACCCGGGGAGCTGTTTTTT.

This clone was counted between two and nine times. J is TRBJ2-7 and V is TRBV5-1, with 7 bases lining up with TRBD1. The trim removed 3 bases at V and 2 bases at J, leaving 5 bases unmatched. The CDR3 contains 14 residues. Germline V gives CDR1 SGHRS, CDR2 YFSETQ. The CDR3 is CASSYRQGPYEQYF. The CDR3 DNA follows: TGCGCCAGCAGCTACCGACAGGGACCCTACGAGCAGTACTTC.

The chain links TRBV7-2 to TRBJ1-5; D remains ambiguous. V was trimmed by 3 bases and J by 1 base, leaving 13 bases between them. Germline assignment: CDR1 SGHTA and CDR2 FQGNSA. The CDR3 contains 16 residues. The CDR3 spells CASSLREGISNQPQHF. CDR3 bases: TGTGCCAGCAGCTTGAGGGAGGGAATAAGCAATCAGCCCCAGCATTTT.

V is TRBV7-9 and J is TRBJ2-7; D not certain. CDR3 length: 11 amino acids. V was shortened by 5 bases and J by 7 bases, with 9 bases between the two germline ends. The germline V gene encodes CDR1 SEHNR and CDR2 FQNEAQ (reference sequence). The CDR3 nucleotides read TGTGCCAGCAGCCGGAACAGTGAGCAGTACTTC. It is translated as CASSRNSEQYF.

CDR3 sequence: CASSLGGGFGSYEQYF. DNA of the CDR3: TGTGCCAGCAGCTTAGGCGGCGGGTTTGGTTCCTACGAGCAGTACTTC. This chain uses TRBV7-9 with TRBJ2-7; perhaps TRBD2 as D (5 bases). The CDR3 runs 16 residues. Trimming removed 1 base at V and 1 base at J, with 14 bases between. Looked up from germline, CDR1 is SEHNR and CDR2 is FQNEAQ (reference sequence).